This T cell receptor (beta chain) was retrieved from a study of T-cell reconstitution after alpha-beta-depleted transplantation in children. The TCRbeta library incorporated unique molecular identifiers. TCRdb redid the calling of the PCR reads with MiXCR, one entry per CDR3 protein. Of 500,000 or so distinct CDR3 sequences listed, about 30% are singletons. The CDR3 totals 18 residues. Germline loops: CDR1 LNHNV, CDR2 YYDKDF (reference sequence). The V and J ends lost 3 bases and 6 bases, in that order; junction bases with no gene match: 14. The sequence was obtained from a human donor who donated a stem cell graft to a child with aplastic anemia. This chain uses TRBV15 with TRBJ2-1, with TRBD1 matching over 10 bases. Sequencing was performed on PBMCs from the stem cell graft donor, taken from the stem cell graft. The CDR3 coding sequence is TGTGCCACCAGCAGGGGACAGGGGATTCGCGCGGGTAGCAATGAGCAGTTCTTC. It specifies CATSRGQGIRAGSNEQFF.